The sequence of this T cell receptor beta chain was determined in a study of cytomegalovirus exposure and HLA in healthy donors (dated by TCRdb to the late 2010s). For context, the study as a whole: According to an earlier analysis of a few hundred of the donors, some 180 million T cells yielded 95 million to 140 million unique TCR beta sequences and approximately 300 Gb of sequence data. The number of donors typed differed by locus, with roughly 629-640 for A, B, C, DRB1 and DQB1, around 520 for DQA1, under 610 for DPA1, and some 470 for DPB1. Donor age, sex, ethnicity and CMV serostatus were collected together with the repertoire data. High-throughput TCR immunosequencing, statistical association of individual TCRs with disease status, and machine learning were combined to predict cytomegalovirus infection status. Besides the first cohort of under 700 subjects, a separate validation cohort made up of over 95 different subjects was used. Of the approximately 400 genotyped donors, approximately 80% were placed in the genetic ancestry cluster associated with self-reported Caucasian donors. The study used immunosequencing to profile the T cell repertoires of more than 650 subjects and linked those repertoires to cytomegalovirus serostatus. A later genetic analysis used genome-wide SNP genotypes for about 60% of the roughly 670 donors, treating that subset as a discovery cohort. An early release covering 550 to 650 HLA-typed donors comprised about 310 gigabases of sequencing data and around 86 million unique TCR sequences. HLA typing included class I and class II loci at four-digit resolution. About 5 DR-DQ haplotypes were handled as single units for association and clustering, since linkage in the cohort was strong. In a later analysis, previously published TCR beta repertoires from 550 to 750 donors were re-analyzed and high-resolution HLA genotyping was added so that TCR occurrence patterns could be studied. Among roughly 400 genotyped donors of the cohort, an average of approximately 240,000 unique TCR beta nucleotide sequences was sequenced per donor, of which 15% to 20% were non-productive. The study aimed to test whether cataloging public T cell receptors could reveal signatures of past pathogen exposure. Rather than using new phenotypic data, the later analysis identified candidate immune exposures from TCR beta sequences and from how often those sequences occurred across donors. An earlier analysis of 587 of the donors applied high-throughput TCR beta sequencing to assess whether each TCR beta V gene segment acted as functional or pseudogenic. All discovery cohort repertoires had been generated using a single sequencing platform. The paper as a whole reports these results and caveats: A further reported finding was that TCR beta sequences accurately predicted the HLA-A and HLA-B alleles for most subjects in the first cohort. A later analysis found that TCR association rates varied across HLA loci, with DRB1 alleles showing the most associated TCRs and HLA-C alleles the fewest. The earlier analysis of 587 of the donors excluded 15 to 20 rarely observed V segments, including chromosome 9 orphons, because counts were too low. The sequencing pipeline was judged likely to have produced a cluster of highly shared sequence variants as a technical artifact. An earlier analysis of around 540 of the donors showed that most TCR beta V segments appeared in productive rearrangements either about 87% or about 30% of the time, which broadly matched IMGT annotations. While some public TCRs were present in many individuals, most TCR sequences turned up only very rarely across donors. Because HLA typing was unavailable for some donors at each locus, only the typed subset was used in association tests. A later analysis reported that several top co-occurrence clusters appeared linked to parvovirus B19, influenza, CMV and Epstein-Barr virus. Correlated functional status among segregating V segments might be attributable to linkage disequilibrium, but an unknown experimental factor could not be ruled out. This cohort had only TCR beta chains sequenced, and the lack of alpha or paired-chain data limited which features could be detected. The study listed approximately 150 TCR beta chains as associated with cytomegalovirus. In vitro tests confirmed that a few of the cytomegalovirus-associated TCR beta chains recognize cytomegalovirus antigens. Sequencing depth was assumed to be roughly uniform across donors in the presence/absence analyses, though that assumption may not hold. According to a later analysis, most CMV-associated TCR beta chains appeared to be HLA-restricted, and the HLA associations seemed to be driven largely by CMV exposure. CMV serostatus was the only immune exposure information available for the cohort. Specific HLA alleles were associated with about 17,000 TCR beta sequences at a false discovery rate of 0.05 in a later analysis. In a later analysis, HLA-associated TCR beta chains were found to be more clonally expanded and to have lower generation probabilities than equally common non-associated chains. In a later genetic analysis, a missense DCLRE1C variant was associated with V-gene and J-gene trimming of TCR beta chains, and the association was replicated in an independent cohort. Strong co-occurrence of HLA alleles, especially DR and DQ, made assigning TCR associations to individual alleles difficult. Some IMGT-functional V segments, including TRBV6-2 and TRBV6-3, could not be distinguished by the 87-base-pair reads and were therefore excluded. In both the original and validation cohorts, the classifier was reported to diagnose cytomegalovirus status with high specificity and sensitivity. The authors suggested that the approach could potentially be extended to other disease states and immunological phenotypes. According to a later genetic analysis, donors in an Asian-associated ancestry cluster had fewer N-insertions in productive TCRs than the roughly 670-donor mean.

At the junction V is shortened by 7 bases and J by 4 bases; bases outside the gene matches: 25. Measured from the cysteine to the phenylalanine, the CDR3 is 20 residues long. The entry retains the CDR3 DNA only, 60 bases that are in frame from base 1. Via the germline V gene, CDR1 is MDHEN and CDR2 SYDVKM. As to this clone: The clone's antigen remains unknown. There are no base qualities to consult, and no much larger clone falls within one base.

The method behind the library was the immunoSEQ multiplex PCR assay. For the multiplex PCR, a mixture combining 60 forward primers for TCR Vbeta segments and 13 reverse primers for TCR Jbeta segments was used. The CDR3 region of rearranged TCR beta genes was amplified from genomic DNA by a multiplex PCR assay. The Illumina HiSeq System was used to sequence the amplified TCR beta libraries as 87-base-pair reads. For the original study's pipeline: Across the roughly 700 repertoires, a later analysis counted 80 million or so unique TCR beta chains, about 10 million of which were shared by at least two donors. Raw reads were error-corrected and collapsed into unique sequences by a nearest-neighbor algorithm in which closely related sequences were merged to remove PCR and sequencing errors. V, D and J gene segments were assigned by aligning CDR3 sequences to IMGT reference sequences. For a sequence to be retained, a match of at least six nucleotides to both a V gene segment and a J gene segment was required. Rearrangements were called productive when the CDR3 lacked stop codons and stayed in frame with V and J; all others were non-productive. CDR3 was defined according to IMGT convention as the region running from the second conserved V-encoded cysteine to the conserved J-encoded phenylalanine. The earlier analysis of some 540 of the donors excluded any sequence lacking an unambiguous match to a single V gene segment. In an earlier analysis of almost 600 of the donors, a V segment was called functional when productive rearrangements were above 56.7%, and segregating when the standard deviation between donors exceeded 5%. A statistical classification framework was developed to diagnose cytomegalovirus status using the catalog of TCR beta chain sequences. A later analysis assigned V and J genes by comparing TCR nucleotide sequences with IMGT/GENE-DB human TR gene sequences. In a later analysis, CDR3 sequences and most-parsimonious VDJ recombination scenarios were assigned using the TCRdist pipeline. In a later analysis, each TCR beta chain was defined by its CDR3 amino acid sequence together with its V-gene family, and reads without a unique V-gene family were excluded. To address suspected cross-contamination and a sequencing artifact, a later analysis removed several hundred highly shared, low-generation-probability nucleotide sequences. For each public chain, a later analysis derived a clonal expansion index from normalized ranks of inferred template counts within each repertoire. Generation probabilities in a later analysis came from a VDJ recombination model fitted to out-of-frame rearrangements, and those results were checked against IGoR. Hypergeometric tests were used in a later analysis to score TCR-TCR, TCR-HLA and TCR-CMV co-occurrence, with a repertoire-size bias correction applied to the TCR pairs. To estimate false discovery rates, a later analysis permuted the HLA or CMV assignments 20 times. In a later analysis, co-occurring TCRs were grouped using DBSCAN, and TCRdist sequence similarity was added for clustering within HLA-allele-positive subsets. For co-occurrence clustering, repertoires with fewer than 30,000 or more than 120,000 public chains were excluded, along with roughly 5 repertoires with anomalous nucleotide sharing. TCRdb's version of the immuneACCESS table is confined to in-frame rearrangements and falls short of the full clone set. An unresolved V gene accounts for under half of the shortfall where checked; the remainder is of unknown origin. V and J calls and clone size are those listed in that table; D and trimming were worked out from the DNA. The table for this sample lists more than 50,000 clones; about two thirds of them were counted only once. 22% of the sample is taken by the ten largest.

The cohort was made up of hundreds of healthy bone marrow donors. Cohort members were all nominally healthy when sampled, although unrecorded immune exposures were likely present. The donor was CMV seropositive and was included in the group of almost 300 seropositive cohort members. A peripheral blood sample was collected from each donor, and TCR beta sequencing was performed on peripheral blood mononuclear cells. Genomic DNA extraction from the blood cell samples was performed with the Qiagen DNeasy Blood Extraction Kit. The sequenced material came from PBMCs. This receptor was taken from a woman aged 50 to 60 in good health and CMV-seropositive. This sequence uses TRBV28 and TRBJ2-3; 8 bases in the junction line up with TRBD2. The bases are TGTGCCAGCAACTCCTTGGTATGGGGACCGAGCGGGAGTGTGGCAGATACGCAGTATTTT. Its translation is CASNSLVWGPSGSVADTQYF.